The clone carrying this T cell receptor (beta chain) was counted between two and nine times. Its antigen is not known. Germline V lookup: CDR1 KGHDR, CDR2 SFDVKD. Trimming removed 1 base from V and 1 base from J, with 13 bases in between. There are 17 residues in the CDR3. The data stem from a study of response to subunit inactivated influenza vaccine. Whole-study findings and limits: Each seasonal influenza vaccination recruits few new T cells, the authors suggested.

TCRdb reprocessed the RT-PCR reads via MiXCR and lists one record per CDR3 protein. The top ten clones hold 9.5% to 13% of a sample with more than 450,000 distinct CDR3 sequences, 10% to 15% of them seen once. V usage is TRBV24-1 and J usage is TRBJ2-1; the D call may be TRBD1 or TRBD2 (6 bases each). The sample in question was PBMCs from blood, obtained on the day of vaccination. The TCR originated in a man aged 45 to 65 who received an inactivated influenza vaccine. CDR3 sequence reads: CATSDFGGGNSYNEQFF. CDR3 DNA sequence: TGTGCCACCAGTGATTTTGGGGGCGGGAATTCCTACAATGAGCAGTTCTTC.